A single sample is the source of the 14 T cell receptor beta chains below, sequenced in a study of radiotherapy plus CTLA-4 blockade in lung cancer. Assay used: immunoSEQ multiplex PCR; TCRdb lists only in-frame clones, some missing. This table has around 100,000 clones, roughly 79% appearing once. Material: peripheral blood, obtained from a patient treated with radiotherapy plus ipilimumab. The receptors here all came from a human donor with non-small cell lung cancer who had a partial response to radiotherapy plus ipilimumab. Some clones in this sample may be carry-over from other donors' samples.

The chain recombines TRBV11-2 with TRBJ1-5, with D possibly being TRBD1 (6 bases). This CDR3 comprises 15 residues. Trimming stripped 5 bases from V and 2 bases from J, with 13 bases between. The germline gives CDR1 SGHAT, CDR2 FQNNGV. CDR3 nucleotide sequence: TGTGCCAGCAGCATGACAGGTATCGGCAATCAGCCCCAGCATTTT. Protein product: CASSMTGIGNQPQHF.

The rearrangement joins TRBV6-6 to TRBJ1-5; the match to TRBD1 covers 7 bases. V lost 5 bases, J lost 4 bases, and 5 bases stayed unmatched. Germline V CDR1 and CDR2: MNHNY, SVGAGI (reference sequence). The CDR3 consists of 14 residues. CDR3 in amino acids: CASSQGQENQPQHF. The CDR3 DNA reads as TGTGCCAGCAGTCAAGGACAGGAAAATCAGCCCCAGCATTTT.

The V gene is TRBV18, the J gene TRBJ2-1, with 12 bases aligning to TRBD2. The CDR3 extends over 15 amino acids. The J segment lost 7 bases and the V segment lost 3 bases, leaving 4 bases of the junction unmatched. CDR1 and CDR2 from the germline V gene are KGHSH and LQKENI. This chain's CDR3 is CASSPTSGRHNEQFF. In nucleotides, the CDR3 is TGTGCCAGCTCACCCACTAGCGGGAGGCATAATGAGCAGTTCTTC.

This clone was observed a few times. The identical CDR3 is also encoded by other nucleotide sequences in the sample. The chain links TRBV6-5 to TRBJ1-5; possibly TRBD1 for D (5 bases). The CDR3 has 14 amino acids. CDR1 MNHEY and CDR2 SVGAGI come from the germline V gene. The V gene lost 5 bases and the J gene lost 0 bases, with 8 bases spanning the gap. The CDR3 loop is CASSGQYSNQPQHF. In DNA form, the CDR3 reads TGTGCCAGCAGTGGACAATATAGCAATCAGCCCCAGCATTTT.

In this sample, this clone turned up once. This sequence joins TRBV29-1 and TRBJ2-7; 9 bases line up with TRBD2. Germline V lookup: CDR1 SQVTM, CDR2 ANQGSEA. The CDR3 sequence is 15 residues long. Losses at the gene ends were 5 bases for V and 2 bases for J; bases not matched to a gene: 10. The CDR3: CSVKEPGLAPYEQYF. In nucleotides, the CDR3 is TGCAGCGTTAAGGAACCGGGACTAGCCCCCTACGAGCAGTACTTC.

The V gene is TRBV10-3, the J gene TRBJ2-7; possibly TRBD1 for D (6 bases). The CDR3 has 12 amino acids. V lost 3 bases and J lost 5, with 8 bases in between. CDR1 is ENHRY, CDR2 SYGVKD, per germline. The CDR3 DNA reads TGTGCCATCAGTGAACAGGGAAACGAGCAGTACTTC. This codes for CAISEQGNEQYF.

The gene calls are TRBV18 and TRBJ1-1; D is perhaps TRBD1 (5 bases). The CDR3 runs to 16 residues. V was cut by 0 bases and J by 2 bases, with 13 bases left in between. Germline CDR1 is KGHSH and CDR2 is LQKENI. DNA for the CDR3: TGTGCCAGCTCACCACCTTTTACAGGCCCAAACACTGAAGCTTTCTTT. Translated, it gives CASSPPFTGPNTEAFF.

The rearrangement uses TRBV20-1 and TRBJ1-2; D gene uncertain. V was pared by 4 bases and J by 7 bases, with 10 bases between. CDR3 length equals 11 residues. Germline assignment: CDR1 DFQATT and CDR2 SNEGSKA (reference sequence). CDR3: CSAKHSIGYTF. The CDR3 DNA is TGCAGTGCTAAGCATTCGATTGGCTACACCTTC.

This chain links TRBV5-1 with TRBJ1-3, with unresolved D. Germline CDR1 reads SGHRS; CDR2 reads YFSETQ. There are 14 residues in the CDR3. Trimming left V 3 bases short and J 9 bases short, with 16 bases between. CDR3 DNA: TGCGCCAGCAGCTCCTTATCCTCCGGCGGCACCATATATTTT. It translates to CASSSLSSGGTIYF.

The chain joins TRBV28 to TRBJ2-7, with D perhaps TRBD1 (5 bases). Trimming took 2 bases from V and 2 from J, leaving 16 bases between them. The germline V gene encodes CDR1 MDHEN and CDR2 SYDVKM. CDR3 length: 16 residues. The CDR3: CASSLPLGQGTYEQYF. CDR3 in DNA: TGTGCCAGCAGTTTACCCCTGGGGCAGGGAACCTACGAGCAGTACTTC.

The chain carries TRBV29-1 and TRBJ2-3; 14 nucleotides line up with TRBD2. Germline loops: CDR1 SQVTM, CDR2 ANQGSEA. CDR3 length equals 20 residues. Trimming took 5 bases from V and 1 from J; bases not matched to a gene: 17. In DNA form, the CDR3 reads TGCAGCGTTCCGGGATCCGGGACTAGCGGGGGTAGAACCGGCACAGATACGCAGTATTTT. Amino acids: CSVPGSGTSGGRTGTDTQYF.

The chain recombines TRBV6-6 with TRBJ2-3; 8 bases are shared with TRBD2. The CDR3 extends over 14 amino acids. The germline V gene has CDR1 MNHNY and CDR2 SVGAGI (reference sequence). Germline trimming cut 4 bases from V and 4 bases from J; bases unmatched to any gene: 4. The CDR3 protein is CASSSAGGPDTQYF. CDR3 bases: TGTGCCAGCAGTTCCGCGGGAGGTCCAGATACGCAGTATTTT.

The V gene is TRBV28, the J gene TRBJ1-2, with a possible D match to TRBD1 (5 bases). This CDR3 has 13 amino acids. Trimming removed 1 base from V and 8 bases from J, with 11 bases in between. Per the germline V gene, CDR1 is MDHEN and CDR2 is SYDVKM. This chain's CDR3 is CASSLSRAGGYTF. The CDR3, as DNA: TGTGCCAGCAGTTTATCCAGGGCCGGCGGCTACACCTTC.

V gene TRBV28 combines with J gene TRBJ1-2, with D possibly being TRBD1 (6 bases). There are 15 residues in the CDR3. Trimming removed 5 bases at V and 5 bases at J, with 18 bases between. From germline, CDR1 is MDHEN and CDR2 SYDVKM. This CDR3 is CASSPLGQLQYGYTF. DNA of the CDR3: TGTGCCAGCAGTCCCCTTGGACAGCTCCAGTATGGCTACACCTTC.